The rows below give T cell receptor beta chains drawn from one sample of a study of cytomegalovirus exposure and HLA in healthy donors. Only in-frame clones appear in the TCRdb table, and some are missing; sequencing was by immunoSEQ multiplex PCR. The top ten clones hold approximately 2.9% of a sample with roughly 140,000 clones, around 65% of them seen once. Sequencing was carried out using PBMCs. Every receptor here comes from a woman in her 30s in good health and CMV-seropositive. CDR3s include the opening cysteine and the closing phenylalanine or tryptophan. D genes are given only for firm matches. Size is stated for part of the rows, as once, few or many counts, or as a class when the clone is expanded.

DNA	CDR3	J	V	size	D
TGTGCCAGCAGCTCAGGCCACATTTACACAGATACGCAGTATTTT	CASSSGHIYTDTQYF	TRBJ2-3	TRBV7-9	-	-
TGTGCCAGCAGCTTCCGTCGGGGCGGGAGCGTCACCGGGGAGCTGTTTTTT	CASSFRRGGSVTGELFF	TRBJ2-2	TRBV11-3	-	TRBD2
TGTGCCAGCAGCCAAGGCTCCGGGACAGACTATGGCTACACCTTC	CASSQGSGTDYGYTF	TRBJ1-2	TRBV4-2	once	TRBD1
TGTGCCAGCAGCTCCGGACAGGGCGAGCGAAAACTGTTTTTT	CASSSGQGERKLFF	TRBJ1-4	TRBV11-3	-	TRBD1
TGTGCCAGCAGGAAGGGGCGGGAAAAACTGTTTTTT	CASRKGREKLFF	TRBJ1-4	TRBV2	-	-
TGTGCCAGCTCGCCCGGGACAGGGGGAAACGCTGAAGCTTTCTTT	CASSPGTGGNAEAFF	TRBJ1-1	TRBV18	-	TRBD1
TGTGCCAGCTCGGAACTATACACAGATACGCAGTATTTT	CASSELYTDTQYF	TRBJ2-3	TRBV6-5	-	-
TGTGCCAGCAGCGAACCAGACAGGGGGGATAATTCACCCCTCCACTTT	CASSEPDRGDNSPLHF	TRBJ1-6	TRBV6-1	-	TRBD1
TGTGCCAGCAGCTTAGCTGGGGCCGTGGGGGGCTACACCTTC	CASSLAGAVGGYTF	TRBJ1-2	TRBV7-8	-	-
TGTGCCAGCAGGAGCGGGAGAGGAAACACCGGGGAGCTGTTTTTT	CASRSGRGNTGELFF	TRBJ2-2	TRBV6-5	-	TRBD2
TGTGCCAGCAGCCGTGAACCAGGGTATGGCTACACCTTC	CASSREPGYGYTF	TRBJ1-2	TRBV7-3	-	-
TGCGCCAGCAGCCATGAGGGGGACAGGAGCAATCAGCCCCAGCATTTT	CASSHEGDRSNQPQHF	TRBJ1-5	TRBV4-1	-	TRBD1
TGTGCCAGTACTACAGGGCCCATGAACACTGAAGCTTTCTTT	CASTTGPMNTEAFF	TRBJ1-1	TRBV19	few	-
TGCAGCGCGTTCGGGGCGGGGGCGTTGTCGACGCAGTATTTT	CSAFGAGALSTQYF	TRBJ2-3	TRBV29-1	-	-
TGTGCCAGCAGGGGACAGAGGAACACTGAAGCTTTCTTT	CASRGQRNTEAFF	TRBJ1-1	TRBV7-6	-	TRBD1
TGTGCCAGCAGTTACGGGACAGGGGTTGAAGCTTTCTTT	CASSYGTGVEAFF	TRBJ1-1	TRBV6-6	-	TRBD1
TGTGCCAGCAGCTTGGACGGGAGCTACGACAATGAGCAGTTCTTC	CASSLDGSYDNEQFF	TRBJ2-1	TRBV5-6	few	-
TGTGCCAGCAGCCGGACGGGAACCTCCTACGAGCAGTACTTC	CASSRTGTSYEQYF	TRBJ2-7	TRBV7-2	-	-
TGCGCCAGCAGCTTTGGCACGAACACTGAAGCTTTCTTT	CASSFGTNTEAFF	TRBJ1-1	TRBV5-1	-	-
TGCGCCAGCAGCCCTACTGAGGGCTCCGGTTGGGGTACGCAGTATTTT	CASSPTEGSGWGTQYF	TRBJ2-3	TRBV5-1	-	-
TGTGCCATCAGTGAGTCGGCCAGCGGGCCCTACGAGCAGTACTTC	CAISESASGPYEQYF	TRBJ2-7	TRBV10-3	-	-
TGTGCCAGCAGCATGACAGTCTCTGAAGCTTTCTTT	CASSMTVSEAFF	TRBJ1-1	TRBV6-6	-	-
TGTGCCAGCTACCGCCCATGGACAGGGGGCGGAGAGACCCAGTACTTC	CASYRPWTGGGETQYF	TRBJ2-5	TRBV2	-	TRBD1
TGTGCCAGCAGCTGGGGGACAGCTAATCAGCCCCAGCATTTT	CASSWGTANQPQHF	TRBJ1-5	TRBV5-5	few	TRBD1
TGTGCCACCAGGGGACAGATAGAGACCCAGTACTTC	CATRGQIETQYF	TRBJ2-5	TRBV19	-	TRBD1
TGTGCCAGCAGCTTACTCGGGACAGGGAGGGAGACCCAGTACTTC	CASSLLGTGRETQYF	TRBJ2-5	TRBV7-6	-	TRBD1
TGCGCCAGCAGCTCAGCCCCGGGACAGGGGGGAGCCGGGGAGCTGTTTTTT	CASSSAPGQGGAGELFF	TRBJ2-2	TRBV5-1	-	TRBD1
TGTGCCAGCAGTTACTCCCAGGGGCTAGGATATGGCTACACCTTC	CASSYSQGLGYGYTF	TRBJ1-2	TRBV6-6	few	-
TGTGCCAGCAGCTTGAACGTGGGAGTCGTCACCGGGGAGCTGTTTTTT	CASSLNVGVVTGELFF	TRBJ2-2	TRBV5-5	-	-
TGTGCCAGCAATATCCGGGACAGGGGGACCTACGAGCAGTACTTC	CASNIRDRGTYEQYF	TRBJ2-7	TRBV6-1	-	TRBD1
TGTGCCAGCAGCCAAGAGCAGGCGGGGGGGCTTGGCATTCAGTACTTC	CASSQEQAGGLGIQYF	TRBJ2-4	TRBV4-2	-	TRBD2
TGTGCCAGCACCCTTTATCCCAGGGGCTCTTACAATGAGCAGTTCTTC	CASTLYPRGSYNEQFF	TRBJ2-1	TRBV27	-	-
TGTGCCGGATCACTCCTTCCGGGGACTGGAGCTTTCTTT	CAGSLLPGTGAFF	TRBJ1-1	TRBV6-1	-	-
TGTGCCAGCTTGAGTAGGAGCTCTGGAAACACCATATATTTT	CASLSRSSGNTIYF	TRBJ1-3	TRBV28	-	-
TGTGCCAGCAGCTTAAGCGGCACAGATACGCAGTATTTT	CASSLSGTDTQYF	TRBJ2-3	TRBV7-9	-	-
TGTGCCAGCAGCGCCCGGACACGCTCTACTTATGGCTACACCTTC	CASSARTRSTYGYTF	TRBJ1-2	TRBV9	-	-
TGTGCCAGCAGCCAAGACTCGAGCTCCTACAATGAGCAGTTCTTC	CASSQDSSSYNEQFF	TRBJ2-1	TRBV4-2	once	-
TGTGCCTGGACCCAGGGACAGTCCTATGGCTACACCTTC	CAWTQGQSYGYTF	TRBJ1-2	TRBV30	-	TRBD1
TGTGCCAGCAGCTTGGACACAGGGTACGAGCAGTACTTC	CASSLDTGYEQYF	TRBJ2-7	TRBV5-4	-	-
TGTGCCAGCAGCTTACAGGGAGTGAGTGAAAAACTGTTTTTT	CASSLQGVSEKLFF	TRBJ1-4	TRBV5-4	few	-
TGTGCCATCAGAGGCGGGAATTCTAGTATCTCTGGAAACACCATATATTTT	CAIRGGNSSISGNTIYF	TRBJ1-3	TRBV10-3	-	-
TGTGCCAGCAGTCCAAGGGGACAGGCCGGGGTAAAACTGTTTTTT	CASSPRGQAGVKLFF	TRBJ1-4	TRBV27	few	TRBD1
TGTGCCTGCGGGGTAGGCTACGAGCAGTACTTC	CACGVGYEQYF	TRBJ2-7	TRBV30	once	-
TGCGCCAGCAGCTTGGGGACTAGCGCTGAAGGGTACGAGCAGTACTTC	CASSLGTSAEGYEQYF	TRBJ2-7	TRBV5-1	-	TRBD2
TGTGCCAGCAGAAGCCTAGCAACTAGAGTTTACGAGCAGTACTTC	CASRSLATRVYEQYF	TRBJ2-7	TRBV11-2	-	-
TGTGCCAGCAGCTTGCAGACCTACGAGCAGTACTTC	CASSLQTYEQYF	TRBJ2-7	TRBV5-6	few	-
TGTGCCAGCAGCTCAGGACAGTATGGCTACACCTTC	CASSSGQYGYTF	TRBJ1-2	TRBV5-6	-	-
TGTGCCAGTACAAACAGTCGGGAGGGAGGAGATACGCAGTATTTT	CASTNSREGGDTQYF	TRBJ2-3	TRBV19	-	TRBD2
TGTGCCAGCAGCTTACTAGCGGGAGGTTATAATGAGCAGTTCTTC	CASSLLAGGYNEQFF	TRBJ2-1	TRBV7-3	few	TRBD2
TGTGCCAGCAGCCCCCCCTTTCCAGGGGCTTTTTCCTACGAGCAGTACTTC	CASSPPFPGAFSYEQYF	TRBJ2-7	TRBV11-2	-	-
TGCGCCAGCAGCCAAGATATCCGGACAGTCAAAAACATTCAGTACTTC	CASSQDIRTVKNIQYF	TRBJ2-4	TRBV4-1	-	-
TGCGCCAGCAGCCGTGGGACTAGCGGGAGGGCCTACGAGCAGTACTTC	CASSRGTSGRAYEQYF	TRBJ2-7	TRBV5-1	few	TRBD2
TGTGCCAGCAGCCCCGGGGAGGAGGACGAGCAGTACTTC	CASSPGEEDEQYF	TRBJ2-7	TRBV13	-	-